This T cell receptor (beta chain) was found in a study of identical twins. Template switching (which added a universal primer site) was used, and cDNA carried unique molecular identifiers. From the 5' RACE reads, TCRdb called clonotypes with MiXCR, one entry per CDR3 protein. The table records under 250,000 distinct CDR3 sequences, 7.5% of them present only once. This clonotype was seen ten or more times. The antigen is undetermined. Study findings and constraints: Monozygotic twins shared more out-of-frame TCR alpha than recombination models predicted.

The sample was also linked to a second study, of yellow fever vaccine responses in identical twins.

This receptor was obtained from a woman under 30 in good health. Sequencing used memory (CD45RO+) T cells sorted from blood.

CDR3: CASSPVAGVSYEQYF. The CDR3 DNA reads as TGTGCCAGCAGCCCCGTAGCGGGAGTCTCCTACGAGCAGTACTTC. The chain has TRBV12-3 or TRBV12-4 and TRBJ2-7, with 9 positions matching TRBD2. CDR3 length: 15 residues. J was trimmed by 0 bases and V by 6 bases; bases with no gene match: 6.